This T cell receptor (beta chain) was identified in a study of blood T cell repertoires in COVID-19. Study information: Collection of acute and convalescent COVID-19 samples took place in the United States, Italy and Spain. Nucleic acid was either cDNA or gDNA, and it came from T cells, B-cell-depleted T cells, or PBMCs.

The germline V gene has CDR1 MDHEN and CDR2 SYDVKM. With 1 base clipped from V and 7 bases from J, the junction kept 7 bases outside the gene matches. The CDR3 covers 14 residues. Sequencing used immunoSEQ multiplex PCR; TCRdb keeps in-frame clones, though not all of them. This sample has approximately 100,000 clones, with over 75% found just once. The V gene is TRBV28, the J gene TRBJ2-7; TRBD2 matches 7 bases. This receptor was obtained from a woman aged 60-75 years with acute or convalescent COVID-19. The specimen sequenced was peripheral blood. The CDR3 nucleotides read TGTGCCAGCAGTTTATCACTAGCGTCCCATGAGCAGTACTTC. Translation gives CASSLSLASHEQYF. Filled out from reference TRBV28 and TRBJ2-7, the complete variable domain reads DVKVTQSSRYLVKRTGEKVFLECVQDMDHENMFWYRQDPGLGLRLIYFSYDVKMKEKGDIPEGYSVSREKKERFSLILESASTNQTSMYLCASSLSLASHEQYFGPGTRLTVT.